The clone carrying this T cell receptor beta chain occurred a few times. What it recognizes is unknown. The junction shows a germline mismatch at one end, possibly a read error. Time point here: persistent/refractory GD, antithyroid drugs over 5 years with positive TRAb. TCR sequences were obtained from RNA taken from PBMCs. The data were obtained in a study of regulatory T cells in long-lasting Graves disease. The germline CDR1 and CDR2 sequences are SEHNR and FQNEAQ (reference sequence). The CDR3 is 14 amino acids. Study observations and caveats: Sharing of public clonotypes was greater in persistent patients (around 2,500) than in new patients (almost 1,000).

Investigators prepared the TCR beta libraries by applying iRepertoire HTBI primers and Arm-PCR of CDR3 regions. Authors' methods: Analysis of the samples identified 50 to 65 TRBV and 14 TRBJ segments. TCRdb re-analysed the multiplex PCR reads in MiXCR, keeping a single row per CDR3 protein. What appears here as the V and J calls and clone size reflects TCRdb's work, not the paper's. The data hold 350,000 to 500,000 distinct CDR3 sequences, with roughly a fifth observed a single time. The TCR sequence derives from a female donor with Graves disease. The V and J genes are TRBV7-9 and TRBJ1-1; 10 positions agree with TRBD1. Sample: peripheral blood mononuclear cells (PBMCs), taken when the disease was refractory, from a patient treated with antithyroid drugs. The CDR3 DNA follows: TGTGCCCGCAGCCTAGGACAGGGGGACACTGAAGCTTTCTTT. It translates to CARSLGQGDTEAFF. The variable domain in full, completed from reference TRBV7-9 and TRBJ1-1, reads DTGVSQNPRHKITKRGQNVTFRCDPISEHNRLYWYRQTLGQGPEFLTYFQNEAQLEKSRLLSDRFSAERPKGSFSTLEIQRTEQGDSAMYLCARSLGQGDTEAFFGQGTRLTVV.